This TCR beta chain stems from a study of regulatory T cells in long-lasting Graves disease. Specified time point: newly diagnosed GD, antithyroid drugs for less than 3 months. The TCR library used RNA extracted from PBMCs. An endocrinology unit in Xi'an, China, supplied the patients. HTBI primers from iRepertoire and Arm-PCR of CDR3 regions yielded the TCR beta libraries. Each CDR3 protein gets one entry after TCRdb re-called the multiplex PCR reads with MiXCR. Of approximately 400,000 distinct CDR3 sequences in the sample, more than 13% were seen once. This CDR3 comprises 15 residues. Trimming removed 2 bases at V and 0 bases at J, with 8 bases between. CDR1 and CDR2 (germline): MDHEN, SYDVKM. The sample was also linked to a second study, of T cells in Graves' hyperthyroidism and ophthalmopathy.

Here the sequenced sample was peripheral blood mononuclear cells (PBMCs), taken at new diagnosis, from a patient treated with antithyroid drugs. The sequence was obtained from a woman younger than 45 with Graves disease. The rearrangement uses TRBV28 and TRBJ1-3; D gene uncertain. The CDR3 protein is CASSLGSHSGNTIYF. The DNA of the CDR3 is TGTGCCAGCAGTTTAGGCAGCCACTCTGGAAACACCATATATTTT. Full variable domain (remainder filled in from reference TRBV28 and TRBJ1-3): DVKVTQSSRYLVKRTGEKVFLECVQDMDHENMFWYRQDPGLGLRLIYFSYDVKMKEKGDIPEGYSVSREKKERFSLILESASTNQTSMYLCASSLGSHSGNTIYFGEGSWLTVV.